Each of the 17 T cell receptor beta chains below was sequenced from the same sample in a study of blood T cell repertoires in COVID-19. Only in-frame clones appear in the TCRdb table, and some are missing; sequencing was by immunoSEQ multiplex PCR. The sample includes about 150,000 clones, about 85% of them seen just once. What was sequenced was peripheral blood. The receptor source for this set is a woman in her 70s with acute or convalescent COVID-19.

This rearrangement joins TRBV5-6 to TRBJ2-2; 8 bases are shared with TRBD2. The CDR3 spans 16 residues. Germline trimming cut 0 bases from V and 2 bases from J; bases unmatched to any gene: 3. Germline V gene sequence: CDR1 SGHDT, CDR2 YYEEEE. In nucleotides, the CDR3 is TGTGCCAGCAGCTTGGGGCGGGGGGTTAACACCGGGGAGCTGTTTTTT. It yields the protein CASSLGRGVNTGELFF.

This clone appeared once. This chain links TRBV19 with TRBJ1-1, with D unclear. V was shortened by 5 bases and J by 10 bases, with 14 bases between the two germline ends. Germline V gene lookup returns CDR1 LNHDA and CDR2 SQIVND (reference sequence). The CDR3 has 12 residues. The CDR3 coding sequence is TGTGCCAGTAGTGCAGTTCGGGGTCTAGCTTTCTTT. This encodes CASSAVRGLAFF.

The gene calls are TRBV2 and TRBJ1-4, with D tentatively TRBD1 (6 bases). Trimming left V 3 bases short and J 6 bases short, with 11 bases between. Germline loops: CDR1 SNHLY, CDR2 FYNNEI. The CDR3 consists of 14 residues. CDR3 in amino acids: CASSEEYRDEKLFF. The CDR3 DNA sequence: TGTGCCAGCAGTGAGGAATACAGGGATGAAAAACTGTTTTTT.

J is TRBJ2-3 and V is TRBV9, with TRBD2 matching 8 bases. Trimming removed 3 bases from V and 2 bases from J; junction bases left unmatched: 2. Germline V gives CDR1 SGDLS, CDR2 YYNGEE. The CDR3 is 14 residues long. Written as DNA, the CDR3 is TGTGCCAGCAGCGCTAGCGGGTACACAGATACGCAGTATTTT. This translates into CASSASGYTDTQYF. The entire variable domain, with the rest obtained from reference TRBV9 and TRBJ2-3, is as follows: DSGVTQTPKHLITATGQRVTLRCSPRSGDLSVYWYQQSLDQGLQFLIQYYNGEERAKGNILERFSAQQFPDLHSELNLSSLELGDSALYFCASSASGYTDTQYFGPGTRLTVL.

In this sample, this clone turned up once. V is TRBV2 and J is TRBJ1-1; the D is unclear. The CDR3 loop spans 13 amino acids. The germline V and J ends were trimmed by 8 bases and 0 bases, with 10 bases remaining between them. CDR1 is SNHLY, CDR2 FYNNEI, per germline. CDR3 in amino acids: CASQVGMNTEAFF. The CDR3 DNA reads as TGTGCCAGCCAGGTAGGCATGAACACTGAAGCTTTCTTT.

The rearrangement joins TRBV27 to TRBJ1-1; D remains unclear. CDR1 and CDR2 from the germline V gene are MNHEY and SMNVEV (reference sequence). The CDR3 has 14 residues. Trimming shortened V by 3 bases and J by 4 bases, and 12 bases separated the two germline ends. The CDR3 is CASSFRGLVTEAFF. In DNA form, the CDR3 reads TGTGCCAGCAGTTTCCGAGGGTTGGTCACTGAAGCTTTCTTT.

This clone has just one count. The chain employs TRBV6-5 and TRBJ1-5; D uncertain. V dropped 3 bases and J dropped 1 base, with 13 bases sitting between them. The germline CDR1 and CDR2 sequences are MNHEY and SVGAGI. This CDR3 is built from 16 residues. CDR3 protein: CASSYNRASSNQPQHF. The CDR3 region has the DNA TGTGCCAGCAGTTATAACAGAGCCAGCAGCAATCAGCCCCAGCATTTT.

V and J are TRBV24-1 and TRBJ2-1; maybe TRBD2 (6 bases). This CDR3 region has 15 residues. V lost 1 base and J lost 9, with 15 bases in between. Per germline, CDR1 KGHDR and CDR2 SFDVKD. CDR3 DNA sequence: TGTGCCACCAGTGATTTCTGGGACTCCGAGGGTGAGCAGTTCTTC. Translated, it gives CATSDFWDSEGEQFF.

This chain uses TRBV3-1 (or the pseudogene TRBV3-2) with TRBJ2-2, with D perhaps TRBD1 (5 bases). Trimming left V 8 bases short and J 2 bases short, with 15 bases between. This CDR3 contains 15 residues. The V gene's germline CDR1 is LGHDT and CDR2 YNNKEL (reference sequence). CDR3 in DNA: TGTGCCAGCTCCCAGGGTAATACAAACACCGGGGAGCTGTTTTTT. As protein: CASSQGNTNTGELFF.

Comment on this clone: Other nucleotide sequences in the sample specify the same CDR3. The genes are TRBV5-1 and TRBJ2-7; a weak D match, TRBD2 (5 bases). Per germline, CDR1 SGHRS and CDR2 YFSETQ. The CDR3 spans 14 residues. With 1 base removed from V and 1 base from J, the gap between germline ends came to 9 bases. The CDR3 spells CASSLSGGSYEQYV. CDR3 DNA sequence: TGCGCCAGCAGCTTGAGCGGCGGGTCCTACGAGCAGTACGTC.

The gene calls are TRBV10-3 and TRBJ2-6, with 10 bases lining up with TRBD1. This CDR3 has 19 residues. CDR1 and CDR2 (germline): ENHRY, SYGVKD. V was pared by 3 bases and J by 0 bases, with 8 bases of the junction left unmatched. CDR3 amino acids: CAISDPTGGPISGANVLTF. The CDR3 DNA reads as TGTGCCATCAGTGATCCGACAGGGGGCCCGATCTCTGGGGCCAACGTCCTGACTTTC.

This chain uses TRBV6-2 or TRBV6-3 with TRBJ1-5, with D hard to call. There are 15 residues in the CDR3. Germline V CDR1 and CDR2: MNHEY, SVGEGT. Deletions cut 4 bases from V and 5 bases from J, with 15 bases between. CDR3 residues: CASSSNTGGYQPQHF. The CDR3 bases are TGTGCCAGCAGTTCCAACACCGGCGGATATCAGCCCCAGCATTTT.

The chain joins TRBV6-5 to TRBJ2-1; possible D gene TRBD1, 6 bases. V lost 6 bases, J lost 1 base, and 13 bases lay in between. The CDR3 sequence is 15 residues long. CDR1 is MNHEY, CDR2 SVGAGI, per germline. CDR3 region: CASSQQGKSYNEQFF. DNA for the CDR3: TGTGCCAGCAGCCAACAGGGAAAATCCTACAATGAGCAGTTCTTC.

The chain is built from TRBV5-6 and TRBJ2-1, with 9 nucleotides matching TRBD1. V dropped 2 bases and J dropped 7; count of bases not matched to a gene: 7. The germline CDR1 and CDR2 sequences are SGHDT and YYEEEE. The CDR3 runs 15 residues. The CDR3 loop is CASSFNTGGSNEQFF. The CDR3 DNA reads TGTGCCAGCAGCTTCAATACAGGGGGCTCGAATGAGCAGTTCTTC.

The chain carries TRBV5-1 and TRBJ2-3; tentatively, D is TRBD1 (6 bases). CDR3 length: 16 residues. Trimming stripped 4 bases from V and 3 bases from J, with 18 bases between. Germline-derived CDR1 and CDR2 are SGHRS and YFSETQ. CDR3 sequence: CASSTLTLTGTDTQYF. The CDR3 bases are TGCGCCAGCAGCACCCTGACTCTCACAGGGACAGATACGCAGTATTTT.

This clone was detected once. The rearrangement uses TRBV6-5 and TRBJ2-7; D possibly corresponds to TRBD1 (6 bases). Looked up from germline, CDR1 is MNHEY and CDR2 is SVGAGI. V gave up 5 bases and J gave up 0 bases, with 14 bases separating them. The CDR3 runs 15 residues. The CDR3 protein is CASSRRQASSYEQYF. The DNA of the CDR3 is TGTGCCAGCAGTCGAAGACAGGCGAGCTCCTACGAGCAGTACTTC.

The chain links TRBV6-6 to TRBJ1-2; no firm D call. The CDR3 extends over 16 amino acids. The germline CDR1 and CDR2 sequences are MNHNY and SVGAGI (reference sequence). The V gene lost 0 bases and the J gene lost 4 bases, with 15 bases spanning the gap. The CDR3 nucleotides are TGTGCCAGCAGTTACTCGAATGTCCGGGGTGCCTATGGCTACACCTTC. This gives the protein CASSYSNVRGAYGYTF.